A selection of T cell receptor beta chains follows, all from one sample in a study of naive and memory T cell subsets. TCRdb called the UMI-ligation and nested PCR reads again in MiXCR, with one record for every CDR3 protein. The table records under 100,000 distinct CDR3 sequences, about 7% of them present only once. The specimen was central memory CD4+ T cells from blood. These receptors were obtained from a human donor in good health. The CDR3 runs from the conserved cysteine through the conserved F or W. The D gene is left open where the match is weak. Size is omitted from some rows. Given values are once, few, many or a class for expanded clones.

v_gene	abundance	j_gene	d_gene	CDR3nt	CDR3aa
TRBV18	many	TRBJ2-1	TRBD1	TGTGCCAGCTCACTGGACAGGAAACACAATGAGCAGTTCTTC	CASSLDRKHNEQFF
TRBV7-8	many	TRBJ1-1	NA	TGTGCCAGCAGCTTAGAGATGAACACTGAAGCTTTCTTT	CASSLEMNTEAFF
TRBV15	many	TRBJ2-7	NA	TGTGCCACCAGCAGAACAGGAGTAGGAGTTGAGCAGTACTTC	CATSRTGVGVEQYF
TRBV7-2	few	TRBJ2-1	TRBD2	TGTGCCAGCAGCTTAGTGGGTGGCGGGAGGGTAAGGGATGAGCAGTTCTTC	CASSLVGGGRVRDEQFF
TRBV24-1	NA	TRBJ2-7	NA	TGTGCCACCAGTGATTCCGCGACCGTGCAGCAGTACTTC	CATSDSATVQQYF
TRBV20-1	few	TRBJ2-3	NA	TGCAGTGCTCAAGGGTCTACAGATACGCAGTATTTT	CSAQGSTDTQYF
TRBV20-1	many	TRBJ1-2	TRBD1	TGCAGTGCGCACAAACAGGGGGGCTATGGCTACACCTTC	CSAHKQGGYGYTF
TRBV27	NA	TRBJ1-2	TRBD1	TGTGCCAGCACGGCAGGGGGCAAGTATGGCTACACCTTC	CASTAGGKYGYTF
TRBV20-1	many	TRBJ2-5	NA	TGCAGTGCTACTACACTAGGGGGAAAAGAGACCCAGTACTTC	CSATTLGGKETQYF
TRBV7-2	many	TRBJ2-7	NA	TGTGCCAGCAGCTTAATTCGATACGAGCAGTACTTC	CASSLIRYEQYF
TRBV29-1	few	TRBJ1-2	TRBD1	TGCAGCGTTTCCGGGACAGGCTATGGCTACACCTTC	CSVSGTGYGYTF
TRBV6-2/TRBV6-3	NA	TRBJ1-1	NA	TGTGCCAGCAGTTCACCAAGCGGAGCTTTCTTT	CASSSPSGAFF
TRBV4-3	many	TRBJ1-4	NA	TGCGCCAGCAGCCAAGAGGCGACGGGAAATGCGGTACTGTTTTTT	CASSQEATGNAVLFF
TRBV4-2	few	TRBJ1-6	NA	TGTGCCAGCAGCCAAGACCACAGCCTGAATTCACCCCTCCACTTT	CASSQDHSLNSPLHF
TRBV5-1	many	TRBJ2-7	TRBD1	TGCGCCAGCAGTTGGACAGGGGACGAGCAGTACTTC	CASSWTGDEQYF
TRBV3-1	few	TRBJ1-4	NA	TGTGCCAGCAGCCAAGGAGGTGTCGGGATTAATGAAAAACTGTTTTTT	CASSQGGVGINEKLFF
TRBV20-1	many	TRBJ1-4	NA	TGCAGTGCCGTTGGGCCGGGGAATGAAAAACTGTTTTTT	CSAVGPGNEKLFF